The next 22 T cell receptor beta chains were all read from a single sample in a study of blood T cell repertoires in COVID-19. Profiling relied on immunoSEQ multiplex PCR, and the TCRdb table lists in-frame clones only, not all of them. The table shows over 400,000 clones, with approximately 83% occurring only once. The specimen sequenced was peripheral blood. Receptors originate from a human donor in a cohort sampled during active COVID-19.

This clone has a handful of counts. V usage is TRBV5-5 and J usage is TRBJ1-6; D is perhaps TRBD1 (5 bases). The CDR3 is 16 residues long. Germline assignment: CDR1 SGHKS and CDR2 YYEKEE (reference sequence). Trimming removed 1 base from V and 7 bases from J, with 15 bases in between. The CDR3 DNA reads TGTGCCAGCAGCTTGTTCTTCCAGGGTACCAATTCACCCCTCCACTTT. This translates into CASSLFFQGTNSPLHF.

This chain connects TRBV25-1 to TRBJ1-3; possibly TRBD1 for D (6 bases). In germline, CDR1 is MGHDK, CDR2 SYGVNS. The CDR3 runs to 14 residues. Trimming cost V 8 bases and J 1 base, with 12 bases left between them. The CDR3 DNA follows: TGTGCCAGCCCAGGGGCCCTATCTGGAAACACCATATATTTT. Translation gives CASPGALSGNTIYF.

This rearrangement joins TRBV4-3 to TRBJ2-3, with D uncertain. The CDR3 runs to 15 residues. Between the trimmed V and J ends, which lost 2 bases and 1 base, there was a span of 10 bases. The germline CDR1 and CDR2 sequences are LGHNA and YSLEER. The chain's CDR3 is CASSQLRVGTDTQYF. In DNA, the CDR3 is TGCGCCAGCAGCCAACTAAGAGTCGGCACAGATACGCAGTATTTT.

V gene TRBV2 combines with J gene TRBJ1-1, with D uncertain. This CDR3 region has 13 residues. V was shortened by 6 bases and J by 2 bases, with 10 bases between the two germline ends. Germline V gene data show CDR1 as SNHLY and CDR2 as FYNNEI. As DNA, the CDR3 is TGTGCCAGCAGGAAAGCCATAAACACTGAAGCTTTCTTT. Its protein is CASRKAINTEAFF.

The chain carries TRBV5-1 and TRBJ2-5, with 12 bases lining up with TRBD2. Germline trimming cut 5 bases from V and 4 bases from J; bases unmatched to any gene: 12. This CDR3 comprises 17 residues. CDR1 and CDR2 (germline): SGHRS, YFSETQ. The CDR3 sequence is CASSLDGLAGPRETQYF. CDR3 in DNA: TGCGCCAGCAGTCTGGATGGACTAGCGGGACCAAGAGAGACCCAGTACTTC.

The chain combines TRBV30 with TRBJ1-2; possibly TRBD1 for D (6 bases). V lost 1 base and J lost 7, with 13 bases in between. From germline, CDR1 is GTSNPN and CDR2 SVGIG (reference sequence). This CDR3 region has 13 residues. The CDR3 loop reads CAWSDGGQGGYTF. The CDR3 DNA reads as TGTGCCTGGAGTGACGGGGGGCAGGGTGGCTACACCTTC.

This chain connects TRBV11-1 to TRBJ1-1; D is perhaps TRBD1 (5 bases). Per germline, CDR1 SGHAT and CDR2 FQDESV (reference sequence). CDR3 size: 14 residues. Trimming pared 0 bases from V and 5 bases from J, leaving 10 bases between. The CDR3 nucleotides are TGTGCCAGCAGCTTAGCGAGGACAAATACTGAAGCTTTCTTT. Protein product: CASSLARTNTEAFF.

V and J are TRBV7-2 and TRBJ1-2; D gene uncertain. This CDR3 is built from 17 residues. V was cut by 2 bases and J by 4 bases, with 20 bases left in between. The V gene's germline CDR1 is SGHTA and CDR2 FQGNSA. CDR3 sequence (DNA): TGTGCCAGCAGCTTATGGGCAGAGGGCTTGACCCTCTATGGCTACACCTTC. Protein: CASSLWAEGLTLYGYTF. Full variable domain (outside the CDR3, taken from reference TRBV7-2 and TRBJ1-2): GAGVSQSPSNKVTEKGKDVELRCDPISGHTALYWYRQSLGQGLEFLIYFQGNSAPDKSGLPSDRFSAERTGGSVSTLTIQRTQQEDSAVYLCASSLWAEGLTLYGYTFGSGTRLTVV.

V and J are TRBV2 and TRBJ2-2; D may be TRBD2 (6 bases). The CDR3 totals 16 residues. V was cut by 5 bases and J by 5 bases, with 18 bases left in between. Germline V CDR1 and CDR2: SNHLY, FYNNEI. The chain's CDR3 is CASSWGGDPKTGELFF. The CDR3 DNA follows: TGTGCCAGCAGTTGGGGAGGAGACCCAAAGACCGGGGAGCTGTTTTTT.

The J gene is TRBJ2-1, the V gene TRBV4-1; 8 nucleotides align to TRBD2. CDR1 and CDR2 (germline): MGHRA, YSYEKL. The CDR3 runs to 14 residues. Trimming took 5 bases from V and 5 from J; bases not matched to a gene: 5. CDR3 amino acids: CASSGVGLDNEQFF. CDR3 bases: TGCGCCAGCAGCGGGGTGGGACTAGACAATGAGCAGTTCTTC.

Written as DNA, the CDR3 is TGTGCCAGCAGCCATCTGGGCGTGGGCGAAGCTTTCTTT. This translates into CASSHLGVGEAFF. The chain uses TRBV3-1 (or the pseudogene TRBV3-2) and TRBJ1-1; unclear D gene. Germline CDR1 LGHDT, CDR2 YNNKEL (reference sequence). V gave up 3 bases and J gave up 8 bases, with 13 bases separating them. The CDR3 spans 13 residues.

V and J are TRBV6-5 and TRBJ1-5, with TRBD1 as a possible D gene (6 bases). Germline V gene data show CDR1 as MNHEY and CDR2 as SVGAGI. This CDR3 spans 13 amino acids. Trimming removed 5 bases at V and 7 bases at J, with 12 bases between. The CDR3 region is CASSTRTDQPQHF. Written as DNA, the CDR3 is TGTGCCAGCAGTACTCGGACAGACCAGCCCCAGCATTTT.

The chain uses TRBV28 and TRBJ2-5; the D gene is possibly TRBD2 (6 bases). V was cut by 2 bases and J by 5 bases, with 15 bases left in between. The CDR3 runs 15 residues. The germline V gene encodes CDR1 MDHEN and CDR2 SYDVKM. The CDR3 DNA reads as TGTGCCAGCAGTTTAAGATCCGGTGGGGGGGAGACCCAGTACTTC. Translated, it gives CASSLRSGGGETQYF.

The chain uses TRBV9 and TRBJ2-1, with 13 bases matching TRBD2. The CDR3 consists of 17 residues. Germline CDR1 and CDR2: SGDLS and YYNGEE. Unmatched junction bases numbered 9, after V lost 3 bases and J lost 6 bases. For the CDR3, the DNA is TGTGCCAGCAGCGCGACTAGCGGGAGGCCCCCAAGCAATGAGCAGTTCTTC. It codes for CASSATSGRPPSNEQFF.

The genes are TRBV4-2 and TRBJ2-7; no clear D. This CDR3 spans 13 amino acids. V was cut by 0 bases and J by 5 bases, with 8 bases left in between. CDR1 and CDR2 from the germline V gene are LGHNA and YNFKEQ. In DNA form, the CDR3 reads TGTGCCAGCAGCCAAGATCTACCCGACGAGCAGTACTTC. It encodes CASSQDLPDEQYF.

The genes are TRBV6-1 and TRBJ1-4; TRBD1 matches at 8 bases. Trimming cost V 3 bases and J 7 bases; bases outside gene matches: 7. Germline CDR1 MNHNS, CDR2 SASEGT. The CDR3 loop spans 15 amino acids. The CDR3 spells CASSETGARSEKLFF. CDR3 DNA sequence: TGTGCCAGCAGTGAGACAGGGGCCAGGAGTGAAAAACTGTTTTTT.

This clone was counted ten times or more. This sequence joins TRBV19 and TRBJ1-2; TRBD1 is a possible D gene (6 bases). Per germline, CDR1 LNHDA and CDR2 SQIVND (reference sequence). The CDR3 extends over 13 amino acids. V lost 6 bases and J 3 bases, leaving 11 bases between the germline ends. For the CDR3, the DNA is TGTGCCAGTAGGGACAGCTCCCACTATGGCTACACCTTC. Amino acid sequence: CASRDSSHYGYTF.

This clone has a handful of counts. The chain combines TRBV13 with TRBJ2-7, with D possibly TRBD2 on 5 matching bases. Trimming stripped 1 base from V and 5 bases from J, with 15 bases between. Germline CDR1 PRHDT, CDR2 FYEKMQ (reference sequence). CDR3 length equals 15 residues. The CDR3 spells CASSLVTGSFHEQYF. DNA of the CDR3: TGTGCCAGCAGCTTAGTGACGGGAAGCTTCCACGAGCAGTACTTC.

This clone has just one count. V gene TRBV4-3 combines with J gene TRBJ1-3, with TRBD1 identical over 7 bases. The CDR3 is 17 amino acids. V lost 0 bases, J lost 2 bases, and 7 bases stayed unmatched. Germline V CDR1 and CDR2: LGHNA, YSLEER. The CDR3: CASSQDMSGQTGNTIYF. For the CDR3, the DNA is TGCGCCAGCAGCCAAGATATGTCGGGACAGACTGGAAACACCATATATTTT.

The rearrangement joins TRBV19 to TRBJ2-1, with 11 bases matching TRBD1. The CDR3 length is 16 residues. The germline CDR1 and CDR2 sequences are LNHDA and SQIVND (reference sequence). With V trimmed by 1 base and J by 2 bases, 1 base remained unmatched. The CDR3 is CASSIGDRGAYNEQFF. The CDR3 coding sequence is TGTGCCAGTAGTATAGGGGACAGGGGGGCCTACAATGAGCAGTTCTTC.

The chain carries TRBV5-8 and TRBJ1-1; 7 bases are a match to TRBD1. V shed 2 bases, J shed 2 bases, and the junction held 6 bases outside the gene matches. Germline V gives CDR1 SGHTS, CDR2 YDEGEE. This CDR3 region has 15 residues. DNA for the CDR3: TGTGCCAGCAGCTTAGGGACAGCTTATAACACTGAAGCTTTCTTT. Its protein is CASSLGTAYNTEAFF.

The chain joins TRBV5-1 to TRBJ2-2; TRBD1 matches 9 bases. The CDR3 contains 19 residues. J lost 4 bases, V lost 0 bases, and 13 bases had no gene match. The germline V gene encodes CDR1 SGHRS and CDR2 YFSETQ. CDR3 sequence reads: CASSLAPGTGIGRTGELFF. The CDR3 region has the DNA TGCGCCAGCAGCTTGGCCCCGGGGACAGGGATTGGGCGCACCGGGGAGCTGTTTTTT.